This T cell receptor beta chain was sequenced for a study of T cells after yellow fever vaccination. Study observations and caveats: Faster peaking, at day 5 versus 15, marked a secondary response that was weaker. Contaminating bulk clonotypes could be abundant in FACS-sorted repertoires. Among primary-vaccination clones, most reappeared after the booster, at about 95% for CD4 and under 90% for CD8.

V shed 5 bases and J shed 4 bases, with 2 bases lying between them. In germline, CDR1 is LGHNA, CDR2 YSLEER. The CDR3 is 11 amino acids. Universal primer sites and UMIs were introduced during 5'RACE template-switching synthesis of TCR cDNA. One entry per CDR3 protein, called by TCRdb with MiXCR from the 5' RACE reads. This sample has 340,000 or so distinct CDR3 sequences, with approximately 12% found just once. In this sample, this clonotype turned up many times. Its antigen remains unknown. The sequence was collected from a man in his late teens or twenties who received the YFV17D yellow fever vaccine. The chain employs TRBV4-3 and TRBJ2-2; D not resolved. The sample consisted of CD4+ T cells sorted from PBMCs, taken 15 days after the yellow fever booster vaccination. The CDR3 spells CASSSTGELFF. The CDR3 DNA sequence: TGCGCCAGCAGCAGCACCGGGGAGCTGTTTTTT.